This entry lists 5 T cell receptor beta chains sequenced from one sample in a study of Graves' ophthalmopathy and Graves' hyperthyroidism. The study amplified TCR beta CDR3 regions using RNA transcripts. RT-PCR with HTBI primers came first, then second-round multiplex PCR. TCRdb re-analysed the multiplex PCR reads in MiXCR, keeping a single row per CDR3 protein. The data contain approximately 150,000 distinct CDR3 sequences, under 45% of them singletons. Sequencing was done on a sample of peripheral blood. The receptor source for this set is a man in his thirties or forties with Graves' ophthalmopathy.

The chain has TRBV28 and TRBJ1-1; D remains unclear. Per the germline V gene, CDR1 is MDHEN and CDR2 is SYDVKM. Trimming left V 7 bases short and J 4 bases short, with 16 bases between. There are 14 residues in the CDR3. CDR3 nucleotide sequence: TGTGCCAGCAACCTAGGGAGTTCGGGCACTGAAGCTTTCTTT. The encoded protein is CASNLGSSGTEAFF.

At least ten counts were recorded for this clonotype. The rearrangement joins TRBV28 to TRBJ1-5; 8 nucleotides line up with TRBD1. Per germline, CDR1 MDHEN and CDR2 SYDVKM. CDR3 length: 15 residues. Trimming at V came to 10 bases and at J to 0 bases, leaving 8 bases not matched to a gene. Written as DNA, the CDR3 is TGTGCCACCAAATGGACAGGGACTAGCAATCAGCCCCAGCATTTT. Translating gives CATKWTGTSNQPQHF.

In its sample, this clonotype was seen many times. The gene calls are TRBV24-1 and TRBJ1-1; D gene ambiguous. CDR1 is KGHDR and CDR2 is SFDVKD in the germline V gene. The CDR3 is 14 amino acids. The V end lost 3 bases, the J end lost 2 bases, and 9 bases lay between the germline ends. The CDR3 loop is CATSDGWGNTEAFF. The CDR3 DNA is TGTGCCACCAGTGATGGATGGGGAAACACTGAAGCTTTCTTT.

This clonotype was detected many times. J is TRBJ2-6 and V is TRBV6-2 or TRBV6-3; D is unresolved. There are 18 residues in the CDR3. Germline V gene lookup returns CDR1 MNHEY and CDR2 SVGEGT. V lost 7 bases, J lost 0 bases, and 19 bases lay in between. CDR3 sequence: CASTPSWAPSSGANVLTF. CDR3 in DNA: TGTGCCAGCACTCCTTCCTGGGCCCCGAGCTCTGGGGCCAACGTCCTGACTTTC.

This chain uses TRBV12-3 or TRBV12-4 with TRBJ2-7; 7 bases match TRBD2. The CDR3 is 13 residues long. V was pared by 6 bases and J by 3 bases, with 5 bases of the junction left unmatched. CDR3 amino acids: CASRRDYDYEQYF. CDR3 sequence (DNA): TGTGCCAGCAGGCGGGACTACGACTACGAGCAGTACTTC.